A single sample is the source of the 5 T cell receptor beta chains below, sequenced in a study of cytomegalovirus exposure and HLA in healthy donors. PCR was performed using 60 Vbeta and 13 Jbeta primers. Profiled with immunoSEQ multiplex PCR; TCRdb holds only in-frame clones, not every one. The table records 95,000 to 150,000 clones, 75% to 85% of them present only once. Sequenced sample: PBMCs. These receptors were taken from a man aged 40-49 years in good health and CMV-seronegative.

The gene calls are TRBV5-6 and TRBJ1-4; D is unclear. V lost 7 bases to trimming and J lost 0 bases, with 10 bases between them. This CDR3 has 14 residues. CDR1 and CDR2 from the germline V gene are SGHDT and YYEEEE. CDR3 protein: CASVPQATNEKLFF. The CDR3 DNA reads as TGTGCCAGCGTTCCCCAGGCAACTAATGAAAAACTGTTTTTT.

The chain links TRBV19 to TRBJ1-5; D remains ambiguous. Per germline, CDR1 LNHDA and CDR2 SQIVND (reference sequence). The CDR3 sequence is 14 residues long. Deletions cut 6 bases from V and 4 bases from J, with 13 bases between. The CDR3 sequence: CASSLERPNQPQHF. Here the CDR3 DNA reads TGTGCCAGTAGCTTGGAGCGTCCTAATCAGCCCCAGCATTTT.

V usage is TRBV4-3 and J usage is TRBJ2-3; 7 bases agree with TRBD1. With 4 bases clipped from V and 4 bases from J, the junction kept 11 bases outside the gene matches. Per germline, CDR1 LGHNA and CDR2 YSLEER. The CDR3 loop spans 16 amino acids. The CDR3 DNA follows: TGCGCCAGCAGCCCACGACAGGGCCTAGTGGCAGATACGCAGTATTTT. As protein: CASSPRQGLVADTQYF.

V and J are TRBV18 and TRBJ2-2; 7 bases are shared with TRBD2. V trimming: 2 bases; J trimming: 6 bases; junction bases outside the gene matches: 3. Germline assignment: CDR1 KGHSH and CDR2 LQKENI. This CDR3 comprises 14 residues. DNA for the CDR3: TGTGCCAGCTCACCATCGGGGGGATCCGGGGAGCTGTTTTTT. It encodes CASSPSGGSGELFF. The whole variable domain, filled in from reference TRBV18 and TRBJ2-2, reads NAGVMQNPRHLVRRRGQEARLRCSPMKGHSHVYWYRQLPEEGLKFMVYLQKENIIDESGMPKERFSAEFPKEGPSILRIQQVVRGDSAAYFCASSPSGGSGELFFGEGSRLTVL.

The chain combines TRBV6-6 with TRBJ1-4; 7 nucleotides match TRBD1. The V gene's germline CDR1 is MNHNY and CDR2 SVGAGI (reference sequence). There are 15 residues in the CDR3. V trimming: 7 bases; J trimming: 7 bases; junction bases outside the gene matches: 12. The CDR3 here is CASNIRGGLGEKLFF. DNA for the CDR3: TGTGCCAGCAATATCCGAGGGGGCTTGGGTGAAAAACTGTTTTTT.